This T cell receptor beta chain was profiled in a study of T cell changes during pregnancy in multiple sclerosis. TCRdb's table, derived via immunoSEQ multiplex PCR, lists solely in-frame clones and lacks some. This table has 100,000 or so clones, approximately 90% appearing once. CDR3 length equals 14 residues. Per germline, CDR1 MNHNS and CDR2 SASEGT. After removal of 4 bases from V and 5 bases from J, the junction contained 4 bases not matched to a gene. This clonotype was obtained from a female donor with multiple sclerosis, enrolled in a pregnancy study. This chain uses TRBV6-1 with TRBJ1-4; 7 bases align to TRBD1. Sequenced here: peripheral blood, sampled after pregnancy. CDR3 sequence: CASSGTGWNEKLFF. In DNA form, the CDR3 reads TGTGCCAGCAGTGGGACAGGCTGGAATGAAAAACTGTTTTTT.